This is a list of T cell receptor beta chains from one sample in a study of CD8+ T cells in alopecia areata. Using immunoSEQ multiplex PCR, the repertoire was profiled, and TCRdb retains in-frame clones only, with some absent. The sample lists some 96,000 clones, 60% to 75% occurring once. The sample in question was CD8+ T cells sorted from blood, obtained at week 4, from a patient treated with tofacitinib. All receptors derive from a human donor with alopecia areata. The conserved cysteine and the conserved F or W are not part of the CDR3 here. The D gene is left open where the match is weak.

V	J	D	CDR3
TRBV6-5	TRBJ1-1	NA	ASGRATNTEAF
TRBV5-6	TRBJ1-5	NA	ASSLAGDRQPQH
TRBV4-1	TRBJ1-1	NA	ASSRVQGMNTEAF
TRBV30	TRBJ2-1	NA	AWSVDGAYNEQF
TRBV25-1	TRBJ2-1	NA	ASSEGGGANEQF
TRBV6-1	TRBJ1-5	NA	ASSEGPQH
TRBV25-1	TRBJ2-3	NA	ASENGIYSTDTQY
TRBV6-6	TRBJ1-5	NA	ASSPYRTPSDQPQH
TRBV7-9	TRBJ1-1	NA	ASSSPVHTEAF
TRBV2	TRBJ2-7	TRBD2	ASSESWSTSGGGEQY
TRBV4-1	TRBJ2-3	NA	ASSQWADTDTQY
TRBV5-8	TRBJ2-1	NA	ASTLVGGPYNEQF
TRBV9	TRBJ2-7	TRBD1	ASSGGQSGFNEQY
TRBV10-3	TRBJ2-7	NA	AISGPGWGTYEQY
TRBV30	TRBJ2-5	TRBD2	AWSVGGFGETQY
TRBV9	TRBJ2-5	TRBD1	ASSVEAGTGQETQY
TRBV7-8	TRBJ2-1	TRBD2	ASSPASGIDEQF
TRBV4-1	TRBJ2-5	NA	ASSQDRAPQETQY
TRBV4-3	TRBJ2-5	TRBD2	ASSLQRGDQETQY
TRBV27	TRBJ1-2	NA	ASSASGAFYGYT
TRBV4-1	TRBJ2-1	NA	ASSQYRDYYNEQF
TRBV5-1	TRBJ2-5	NA	ASSPRGETQY
TRBV5-6	TRBJ2-3	NA	ASSSVRRITDTQY
TRBV19	TRBJ2-7	TRBD1	ASSVDRGSYEQY
TRBV5-6	TRBJ2-3	TRBD2	ASSLLAGTDTQY
TRBV5-4	TRBJ1-6	TRBD1	ASRDRYLNSPLH